These 27 T cell receptor beta chains originate from one sample sequenced in a study of T cell repertoires in cytomegalovirus infection. Via MiXCR, TCRdb re-called the reads, giving one row per CDR3 protein. The sample has 350,000 to 450,000 distinct CDR3 sequences; 15% to 20% are singletons. Sequencing was carried out using PBMCs. The origin of the receptors is a human donor in good health (CMV status not recorded). Some clones in this sample may be carry-over from other donors' samples.

The chain links TRBV6-6 to TRBJ2-5, with 7 bases fitting TRBD1. The germline V gene encodes CDR1 MNHNY and CDR2 SVGAGI (reference sequence). With V trimmed by 2 bases and J by 7 bases, 7 bases remained unmatched. CDR3 length equals 14 residues. This CDR3 reads CASSYAGQEATQYF. The CDR3 coding sequence is TGTGCCAGCAGTTACGCTGGACAGGAGGCGACCCAGTACTTC.

The J gene is TRBJ1-1, the V gene TRBV5-5, with D perhaps matching TRBD1 (6 bases). Germline V CDR1 and CDR2: SGHKS, YYEKEE (reference sequence). The CDR3 loop spans 15 amino acids. V lost 4 bases and J 5 bases, leaving 18 bases between the germline ends. The CDR3 loop is CASSISLGQITEAFF. The CDR3 bases are TGTGCCAGCAGCATATCCTTAGGACAGATTACTGAAGCTTTCTTT. The full variable domain, rest sourced from reference TRBV5-5 and TRBJ1-1, is DAGVTQSPTHLIKTRGQQVTLRCSPISGHKSVSWYQQVLGQGPQFIFQYYEKEERGRGNFPDRFSARQFPNYSSELNVNALLLGDSALYLCASSISLGQITEAFFGQGTRLTVV.

This clonotype was seen at least ten times. The V call is TRBV7-2, the J call TRBJ1-1; no clear D. Trimming shortened V by 5 bases and J by 3 bases, and 13 bases separated the two germline ends. Looked up from germline, CDR1 is SGHTA and CDR2 is FQGNSA. The CDR3 is 14 residues long. The CDR3: CASSKAPPDTEAFF. CDR3 coding DNA: TGTGCCAGCAGCAAGGCCCCCCCGGACACTGAAGCTTTCTTT.

This clonotype was detected a few times. The chain couples TRBV7-9 to TRBJ1-4, with D possibly matching TRBD1 (5 bases). This CDR3 has 15 residues. V was cut by 4 bases and J by 8 bases, with 17 bases left in between. CDR1 is SEHNR, CDR2 FQNEAQ, per germline (reference sequence). The CDR3 region has the DNA TGTGCCAGCAGCTCCCGGGGCACAAGGGCCGAAAAACTGTTTTTT. It is translated as CASSSRGTRAEKLFF. The full variable domain, rest sourced from reference TRBV7-9 and TRBJ1-4, is DTGVSQNPRHKITKRGQNVTFRCDPISEHNRLYWYRQTLGQGPEFLTYFQNEAQLEKSRLLSDRFSAERPKGSFSTLEIQRTEQGDSAMYLCASSSRGTRAEKLFFGSGTQLSVL.

In this sample, this clonotype turned up many times. The V and J genes are TRBV7-2 and TRBJ2-3, with 11 bases fitting TRBD2. Per the germline V gene, CDR1 is SGHTA and CDR2 is FQGNSA. Unmatched junction bases numbered 6, after V lost 5 bases and J lost 2 bases. CDR3 length equals 16 residues. The CDR3 sequence is CASSPTSGTSTDTQYF. The CDR3 nucleotides are TGTGCCAGCAGCCCGACTAGCGGGACCTCCACAGATACGCAGTATTTT.

The chain employs TRBV5-1 and TRBJ2-3, with D hard to call. V was pared by 0 bases and J by 4 bases, with 12 bases between. This CDR3 spans 15 amino acids. Germline CDR1 and CDR2: SGHRS and YFSETQ. The CDR3 here is CASSLARSVPDTQYF. The CDR3 DNA is TGCGCCAGCAGCTTGGCCCGGAGCGTGCCAGATACGCAGTATTTT.

The V and J genes are TRBV20-1 and TRBJ2-5; 8 nucleotides line up with TRBD2. V was pared by 7 bases and J by 3 bases, with 7 bases of the junction left unmatched. The CDR3 consists of 13 residues. CDR1 is DFQATT, CDR2 SNEGSKA, per germline (reference sequence). CDR3 residues: CSVPGLGEETQYF. The CDR3 DNA sequence: TGCAGTGTCCCGGGACTAGGAGAAGAGACCCAGTACTTC.

This clonotype was detected ten times or more. The genes are TRBV7-8 and TRBJ2-1, with 12 positions matching TRBD2. The CDR3 is 18 amino acids. Germline trimming cut 1 base from V and 7 bases from J; bases unmatched to any gene: 11. Per the germline V gene, CDR1 is SGHVS and CDR2 is FQNEAQ. The CDR3, as DNA: TGTGCCAGCAGCTTAGGTTATCGACTAGCGGGAGAGAAAAATGAGCAGTTCTTC. Amino acid sequence: CASSLGYRLAGEKNEQFF.

The V gene is TRBV12-3 or TRBV12-4, the J gene TRBJ2-1, with 9 bases aligning to TRBD2. The CDR3 is made up of 16 amino acids. J lost 7 bases, V lost 1 base, and 8 bases had no gene match. The CDR3 region is CASSLGVISGRNEQFF. The CDR3 nucleotides read TGTGCCAGCAGTTTAGGAGTTATTAGCGGGAGAAATGAGCAGTTCTTC.

DNA for the CDR3: TGCAGCGTTGAAGATCTAGGAAAATTCCAAGCCCAGTACTTC. Translation: CSVEDLGKFQAQYF. The rearrangement links TRBV29-1 to TRBJ2-5; D remains unclear. This CDR3 region has 14 residues. V lost 0 bases to trimming and J lost 9 bases, with 17 bases between them. CDR1 and CDR2 (germline): SQVTM, ANQGSEA. Full variable domain (outside the CDR3, taken from reference TRBV29-1 and TRBJ2-5): SAVISQKPSRDICQRGTSLTIQCQVDSQVTMMFWYRQQPGQSLTLIATANQGSEATYESGFVIDKFPISRPNLTFSTLTVSNMSPEDSSIYLCSVEDLGKFQAQYFGPGTRLLVL.

This clonotype was observed a handful of times. V gene TRBV20-1 combines with J gene TRBJ1-1, with D tentatively TRBD1 (5 bases). The CDR3 is 12 amino acids. Per germline, CDR1 DFQATT and CDR2 SNEGSKA (reference sequence). Between the trimmed V and J ends, which lost 8 bases and 4 bases, there was a span of 14 bases. The CDR3, as DNA: TGCAGTATACGCAGGGTATTCACTGAAGCTTTCTTT. Encoded protein: CSIRRVFTEAFF.

This clonotype was detected many times. This chain connects TRBV7-2 to TRBJ2-3, with a tentative D call TRBD2 (7 bases). The V end was cut by 8 bases, the J end by 5 bases, with 20 bases between. This CDR3 is built from 15 residues. Germline-derived CDR1 and CDR2 are SGHTA and FQGNSA. The CDR3 loop reads CASSWGGGPGDTQYF. The CDR3 region has the DNA TGTGCCAGCTCCTGGGGGGGGGGGCCAGGAGATACGCAGTATTTT. Drawing the rest from reference TRBV7-2 and TRBJ2-3, the complete variable domain is GAGVSQSPSNKVTEKGKDVELRCDPISGHTALYWYRQSLGQGLEFLIYFQGNSAPDKSGLPSDRFSAERTGGSVSTLTIQRTQQEDSAVYLCASSWGGGPGDTQYFGPGTRLTVL.

This sequence joins TRBV20-1 and TRBJ2-2, with D possibly matching TRBD2 (6 bases). This CDR3 is 12 amino acids long. Trimming took 6 bases from V and 9 from J, leaving 14 bases between them. Looked up from germline, CDR1 is DFQATT and CDR2 is SNEGSKA (reference sequence). The CDR3: CSAEGLARELFF. Here the CDR3 DNA reads TGCAGTGCGGAGGGACTGGCCCGGGAGCTGTTTTTT.

This clonotype showed up just a few times. CDR3 coding DNA: TGTGCCAGTCGTTGGGGCCCCCAGGATGGCTACACCTTC. This codes for CASRWGPQDGYTF. V is TRBV2 and J is TRBJ1-2, with a possible D match to TRBD1 (5 bases). V gave up 9 bases and J gave up 6 bases, with 17 bases separating them. The length of the CDR3 is 13 residues. Germline CDR1 is SNHLY and CDR2 is FYNNEI.

The rearrangement uses TRBV10-3 and TRBJ1-2; D remains unclear. CDR1 is ENHRY, CDR2 SYGVKD, per germline. Trimming cost V 4 bases and J 0 bases, with 9 bases left between them. The CDR3 is 14 residues long. The CDR3 bases are TGTGCCATCAGTGCTACCGGAGCTAACTATGGCTACACCTTC. Translating it yields CAISATGANYGYTF.

The chain links TRBV12-3 or TRBV12-4 to TRBJ2-7; 15 bases fit TRBD2. The CDR3 totals 14 residues. V was clipped by 7 bases and J by 11 bases; unmatched bases: 9. In DNA, the CDR3 is TGTGCCAGCACCCCGGGACTAGCGGGGGGCCTGAAGTACTTC. Its translation is CASTPGLAGGLKYF.

This clonotype was seen only a few times. The chain is built from TRBV12-3 or TRBV12-4 and TRBJ1-2; D is perhaps TRBD1 (6 bases). CDR3 size: 15 residues. V was cut by 6 bases and J by 4 bases, with 18 bases left in between. CDR3 region: CASSPAGQGSYGYTF. CDR3 in DNA: TGTGCCAGCAGCCCGGCGGGCCAGGGGAGCTATGGCTACACCTTC.

This clonotype was recorded at least ten times. The V and J genes are TRBV11-2 and TRBJ2-7, with 7 bases lining up with TRBD1. V shed 5 bases, J shed 5 bases, and the junction held 18 bases outside the gene matches. CDR1 is SGHAT and CDR2 is FQNNGV in the germline V gene. This CDR3 spans 17 amino acids. The CDR3 here is CASSPIIRQGNQDEQYF. DNA for the CDR3: TGTGCCAGCAGCCCCATAATTAGACAGGGCAATCAGGACGAGCAGTACTTC.

This clonotype was seen many times. The chain joins TRBV12-3 or TRBV12-4 to TRBJ1-1; no firm D call. Trimming removed 3 bases at V and 4 bases at J, with 18 bases between. This CDR3 contains 16 residues. This chain's CDR3 is CASSFVLPPAPTEAFF. CDR3 sequence (DNA): TGTGCCAGCAGTTTTGTCCTGCCTCCCGCCCCCACTGAAGCTTTCTTT.

This clonotype was observed a few times. The chain has TRBV4-2 and TRBJ2-4; D is perhaps TRBD2 (5 bases). This CDR3 is built from 16 residues. V gave up 3 bases and J gave up 0 bases, with 12 bases separating them. Germline-derived CDR1 and CDR2 are LGHNA and YNFKEQ. CDR3 residues: CASSQDSYPAKNIQYF. CDR3 nucleotide sequence: TGTGCCAGCAGCCAGGACTCCTACCCAGCCAAAAACATTCAGTACTTC.

This clonotype was picked up a small number of times. The CDR3 is CATSRGGGDTEAFF. CDR3 DNA sequence: TGTGCCACCAGCAGAGGGGGGGGGGACACTGAAGCTTTCTTT. The rearrangement joins TRBV15 to TRBJ1-1; D may be TRBD1 (5 bases). The CDR3 sequence is 14 residues long. V was cut by 1 base and J by 3 bases, with 9 bases left in between. Germline V gives CDR1 LNHNV, CDR2 YYDKDF (reference sequence).

This clonotype was recorded at least ten times. The J gene is TRBJ1-2, the V gene TRBV12-3 or TRBV12-4; TRBD1 aligns across 8 bases. This CDR3 spans 15 amino acids. Unmatched junction bases numbered 14, after V lost 7 bases and J lost 7 bases. The CDR3 loop is CASTLRTGFLFGYTF. CDR3 in DNA: TGTGCCAGCACCCTTCGGACAGGGTTTCTTTTTGGCTACACCTTC.

The chain has TRBV25-1 and TRBJ1-6, with TRBD1 as a possible D gene (5 bases). The germline V and J ends were trimmed by 4 bases and 11 bases, with 9 bases remaining between them. CDR1 is MGHDK, CDR2 SYGVNS, per germline. The CDR3 is made up of 12 amino acids. CDR3 sequence reads: CASSAWGAPLHF. The CDR3 region has the DNA TGTGCCAGCAGTGCCTGGGGGGCACCCCTCCACTTT.

In this sample, this clonotype turned up many times. The chain couples TRBV7-2 to TRBJ2-3; tentative D call: TRBD2 (5 bases). V gave up 5 bases and J gave up 2 bases, with 17 bases separating them. The CDR3 totals 16 residues. In germline, CDR1 is SGHTA, CDR2 FQGNSA. The CDR3 region has the DNA TGTGCCAGCAGCCGTTTTACTAGTCCCAACACAGATACGCAGTATTTT. Protein product: CASSRFTSPNTDTQYF. The whole variable domain, filled in from reference TRBV7-2 and TRBJ2-3, reads GAGVSQSPSNKVTEKGKDVELRCDPISGHTALYWYRQSLGQGLEFLIYFQGNSAPDKSGLPSDRFSAERTGGSVSTLTIQRTQQEDSAVYLCASSRFTSPNTDTQYFGPGTRLTVL.

This clonotype was detected ten times or more. The chain joins TRBV7-9 to TRBJ2-1, with TRBD2 matching 7 bases. Per the germline V gene, CDR1 is SEHNR and CDR2 is FQNEAQ (reference sequence). The CDR3 is made up of 16 amino acids. The V and J ends lost 5 bases and 7 bases, in that order; junction bases with no gene match: 14. In DNA, the CDR3 is TGTGCCAGCAGCGCCGGTCGCGGGGGAAAGGGAAATGAGCAGTTCTTC. Amino acid sequence: CASSAGRGGKGNEQFF.

The V call is TRBV20-1, the J call TRBJ2-4; D is uncertain. Germline CDR1 reads DFQATT; CDR2 reads SNEGSKA (reference sequence). With 3 bases removed from V and 7 bases from J, the gap between germline ends came to 10 bases. The CDR3 consists of 12 residues. This chain's CDR3 is CSAREDTNIQYF. The CDR3 coding sequence is TGCAGTGCTAGGGAAGACACGAACATTCAGTACTTC.

V is TRBV4-3 and J is TRBJ2-5; tentative D call: TRBD2 (5 bases). With 1 base removed from V and 4 bases from J, the gap between germline ends came to 16 bases. Germline values: CDR1 LGHNA, CDR2 YSLEER. The length of the CDR3 is 16 residues. In DNA, the CDR3 is TGCGCCAGCAGCCAAGGACGGGGTATGAGAGTAGAGACCCAGTACTTC. It specifies CASSQGRGMRVETQYF.